The rows below give T cell receptor beta chains drawn from one sample of a study of T-cell memory formation after mild COVID-19. In TCRdb, the 5' RACE reads were re-called with MiXCR into one record per CDR3 protein. This sample has approximately 350,000 distinct CDR3 sequences, with around 28% found just once. Sequences were obtained from PBMCs or a T cell subset sorted from them (not recorded which). The receptors were gathered from an adult woman who had mild COVID-19 (a few samples of this study predate the infection). Cell type and time point are not known. The CDR3 runs from the conserved cysteine through the conserved F or W. Each record gives: D gene, clone size, J gene, V gene, CDR3 DNA, CDR3 protein. A D gene is named only where the DNA matches it firmly. A row's size may be missing; if present it is once, few, many or a size class.

D gene: .
clone size: many
J gene: TRBJ2-5
V gene: TRBV5-1
CDR3 DNA: TGCGCCAGCAGCTTGAATAAGGCGGGATCTCAAGAGACCCAGTACTTC
CDR3 protein: CASSLNKAGSQETQYF

D gene: TRBD2
clone size: few
J gene: TRBJ2-5
V gene: TRBV29-1
CDR3 DNA: TGCAGCGTTTACGGACTAGCGGGGGACCAAGAGACCCAGTACTTC
CDR3 protein: CSVYGLAGDQETQYF

D gene: TRBD2
clone size: few
J gene: TRBJ2-3
V gene: TRBV7-2
CDR3 DNA: TGTGCCAGCAGCTTAGGGACTAGCGGGAGGAGGACAGATACGCAGTATTTT
CDR3 protein: CASSLGTSGRRTDTQYF

D gene: TRBD2
clone size: .
J gene: TRBJ2-7
V gene: TRBV7-2
CDR3 DNA: TGTGCCAGCAGCTTCCGACTAGCGGGAGCCGAGCAGTACTTC
CDR3 protein: CASSFRLAGAEQYF

D gene: .
clone size: .
J gene: TRBJ1-1
V gene: TRBV20-1
CDR3 DNA: TGCAGTGCTAGATATGACAGTGAAGCTTTCTTT
CDR3 protein: CSARYDSEAFF

D gene: TRBD1
clone size: .
J gene: TRBJ1-1
V gene: TRBV9
CDR3 DNA: TGTGCCAGCAGCGCCCGATGGACAGGAGACAACACTGAAGCTTTCTTT
CDR3 protein: CASSARWTGDNTEAFF

D gene: TRBD1
clone size: few
J gene: TRBJ1-1
V gene: TRBV5-6
CDR3 DNA: TGTGCCAGCAGCATAACCGGGACAGTGAACACTGAAGCTTTCTTT
CDR3 protein: CASSITGTVNTEAFF

D gene: .
clone size: .
J gene: TRBJ2-1
V gene: TRBV12-3/TRBV12-4
CDR3 DNA: TGTGCCAGCAGCGCACAAGGGGTCCGGAGTGAGCAGTTCTTC
CDR3 protein: CASSAQGVRSEQFF

D gene: TRBD1
clone size: once
J gene: TRBJ2-4
V gene: TRBV27
CDR3 DNA: TGTGCCAGCAGTTTAAAAGCGACGGGACAGCTAGCCAAAAACATTCAGTACTTC
CDR3 protein: CASSLKATGQLAKNIQYF

D gene: .
clone size: .
J gene: TRBJ1-1
V gene: TRBV5-1
CDR3 DNA: TGCGCCAGCAGCTTAACTGGACAGCAAAAAGCTTTCTTT
CDR3 protein: CASSLTGQQKAFF

D gene: .
clone size: .
J gene: TRBJ1-1
V gene: TRBV5-1
CDR3 DNA: TGCGCCAGCAGCGGCGGAGGCGTAGCTTTCTTT
CDR3 protein: CASSGGGVAFF

D gene: TRBD2
clone size: few
J gene: TRBJ2-1
V gene: TRBV5-6
CDR3 DNA: TGTGCCAGCAGCTCCCTCGGGGGAGCGGGAGCCAACAATGAGCAGTTCTTC
CDR3 protein: CASSSLGGAGANNEQFF

D gene: TRBD1
clone size: few
J gene: TRBJ1-1
V gene: TRBV5-1
CDR3 DNA: TGCGCCAGCAGCGGAAGACAGGGGTTGGGGACTGAAGCTTTCTTT
CDR3 protein: CASSGRQGLGTEAFF

D gene: TRBD1
clone size: few
J gene: TRBJ1-2
V gene: TRBV12-3/TRBV12-4
CDR3 DNA: TGTGCCAGCAGCTCGGGACAGGGGGCATCCCCTTACTATGGCTACACCTTC
CDR3 protein: CASSSGQGASPYYGYTF

D gene: .
clone size: .
J gene: TRBJ1-5
V gene: TRBV20-1
CDR3 DNA: TGCAGTGCTAGAGCCTTAGACCCGAGTGGGGATCAGCCCCAGCATTTT
CDR3 protein: CSARALDPSGDQPQHF

D gene: .
clone size: .
J gene: TRBJ2-7
V gene: TRBV7-6
CDR3 DNA: TGTGCCAGCAGCTTAGAACAGGGTAGAAGTAGCGTCGAGCAGTACTTC
CDR3 protein: CASSLEQGRSSVEQYF

D gene: .
clone size: .
J gene: TRBJ2-7
V gene: TRBV4-1
CDR3 DNA: TGCGCCAGCAGCCCCCCCTCGGGACCCGAGAGCTCCTACGAGCAGTACTTC
CDR3 protein: CASSPPSGPESSYEQYF

D gene: .
clone size: few
J gene: TRBJ2-1
V gene: TRBV27
CDR3 DNA: TGTGCCAGCAGTTGGGGGGATGGTCATGAGCAGTTCTTC
CDR3 protein: CASSWGDGHEQFF

D gene: TRBD2
clone size: .
J gene: TRBJ2-3
V gene: TRBV12-3/TRBV12-4
CDR3 DNA: TGTGCCAGCTTGTTACTAGCGGGGGGGCCAGGCACAGATACGCAGTATTTT
CDR3 protein: CASLLLAGGPGTDTQYF

D gene: .
clone size: .
J gene: TRBJ2-1
V gene: TRBV5-1
CDR3 DNA: TGCGCCAGCAGCCTAGGCCGCGGGGGCCTCCTCAGAAGCTCCTACAATGAGCAGTTCTTC
CDR3 protein: CASSLGRGGLLRSSYNEQFF

D gene: TRBD1
clone size: .
J gene: TRBJ2-3
V gene: TRBV9
CDR3 DNA: TGTGCCAGCAGCGTGGGGACAGGAGCCACAGATACGCAGTATTTT
CDR3 protein: CASSVGTGATDTQYF

D gene: .
clone size: .
J gene: TRBJ2-3
V gene: TRBV2
CDR3 DNA: TGTGCCAGCAGTGAATACGGTTTCACAGATACGCAGTATTTT
CDR3 protein: CASSEYGFTDTQYF

D gene: .
clone size: few
J gene: TRBJ2-1
V gene: TRBV5-1
CDR3 DNA: TGCGCCAGCAGCTTGGGTGAAGGGGTCTTGGCCTACAATGAGCAGTTCTTC
CDR3 protein: CASSLGEGVLAYNEQFF

D gene: .
clone size: .
J gene: TRBJ2-6
V gene: TRBV4-3
CDR3 DNA: TGCGCCAGCAGCCAAGAGTGGAGGAAGGCCAACGTCCTGACTTTC
CDR3 protein: CASSQEWRKANVLTF

D gene: .
clone size: .
J gene: TRBJ1-6
V gene: TRBV2
CDR3 DNA: TGTGCCAGCAGTGTGGCAGGGAATGGGAATTCACCCCTCCACTTT
CDR3 protein: CASSVAGNGNSPLHF

D gene: TRBD1
clone size: .
J gene: TRBJ1-1
V gene: TRBV7-2
CDR3 DNA: TGTGCCAGCAGCTTAGGAGACAGGGGGCGCGTCACTGAAGCTTTCTTT
CDR3 protein: CASSLGDRGRVTEAFF

D gene: .
clone size: few
J gene: TRBJ2-1
V gene: TRBV29-1
CDR3 DNA: TGCAGCTTTGAAATCTCCTACGTTAGTGAGCAGTTCTTC
CDR3 protein: CSFEISYVSEQFF

D gene: TRBD2
clone size: .
J gene: TRBJ2-3
V gene: TRBV24-1
CDR3 DNA: TGTGCCACCCCCCCTAGCGGGAGGAGCACAGATACGCAGTATTTT
CDR3 protein: CATPPSGRSTDTQYF

D gene: .
clone size: .
J gene: TRBJ2-7
V gene: TRBV6-6
CDR3 DNA: TGTGCCAGCACGGAGCAAGGGACCTACGAGCAGTACTTC
CDR3 protein: CASTEQGTYEQYF

D gene: .
clone size: .
J gene: TRBJ1-5
V gene: TRBV2
CDR3 DNA: TGTGCCAGCAGACGAAATGTAGGGGATAATCAGCCCCAGCATTTT
CDR3 protein: CASRRNVGDNQPQHF

D gene: .
clone size: once
J gene: TRBJ2-7
V gene: TRBV3-1
CDR3 DNA: TGTGCCAGCAGCCAGGGTTTGACCTACGAGCAGTACTTC
CDR3 protein: CASSQGLTYEQYF

D gene: .
clone size: .
J gene: TRBJ2-7
V gene: TRBV14
CDR3 DNA: TGTGCCAGCAGCCAATTTAAGGGCAACGAGCAGTACTTC
CDR3 protein: CASSQFKGNEQYF

D gene: .
clone size: once
J gene: TRBJ2-3
V gene: TRBV27
CDR3 DNA: TGTGCCAGCAGTTTCGGGTGGGGGGCAGATACGCAGTATTTT
CDR3 protein: CASSFGWGADTQYF

D gene: TRBD1
clone size: many
J gene: TRBJ2-1
V gene: TRBV5-1
CDR3 DNA: TGCGCCAGCAGCGGGGGGACAGGTTACAATGAGCAGTTCTTC
CDR3 protein: CASSGGTGYNEQFF

D gene: .
clone size: .
J gene: TRBJ1-1
V gene: TRBV7-2
CDR3 DNA: TGTGCCAGCAGCCTACCCGGGGGTGGGTTTGGAGCTTTCTTT
CDR3 protein: CASSLPGGGFGAFF

D gene: TRBD1
clone size: .
J gene: TRBJ1-2
V gene: TRBV6-5
CDR3 DNA: TGTGCCAGCAGTTACGGGACAGGGTACTACACCTTC
CDR3 protein: CASSYGTGYYTF